Listed here are 28 T cell receptor beta chains from one sample, sequenced in a study of OX40 agonist ivuxolimab in advanced cancers. The repertoire was sequenced with immunoSEQ multiplex PCR; TCRdb's copy has only in-frame clones and lacks some. The sample has approximately 72,000 clones, almost 90% seen once; the top ten hold 0.86%. Sequenced material: CD4+ or CD8+ T cells sorted from blood, taken in a trial of the OX40 agonist ivuxolimab. These receptors all come from an adult with an advanced solid tumor such as melanoma, head and neck, liver or kidney cancer.

This chain connects TRBV5-6 to TRBJ2-3, with D tentatively TRBD1 or TRBD2 (5 bases each). CDR1 SGHDT and CDR2 YYEEEE come from the germline V gene. The CDR3 consists of 14 residues. V shed 4 bases and J shed 4 bases, with 13 bases lying between them. Here the CDR3 reads CASSRWGFADTQYF. CDR3 coding DNA: TGTGCCAGCAGCCGTTGGGGGTTCGCAGATACGCAGTATTTT. Supplemented by reference TRBV5-6 and TRBJ2-3, the full variable domain reads DAGVTQSPTHLIKTRGQQVTLRCSPKSGHDTVSWYQQALGQGPQFIFQYYEEEERQRGNFPDRFSGHQFPNYSSELNVNALLLGDSALYLCASSRWGFADTQYFGPGTRLTVL.

The chain employs TRBV2 and TRBJ2-5; no firm D call. Looked up from germline, CDR1 is SNHLY and CDR2 is FYNNEI. V lost 2 bases, J lost 5 bases, and 3 bases lay in between. This CDR3 comprises 11 residues. CDR3 residues: CASSELETQYF. For the CDR3, the DNA is TGTGCCAGCAGTGAATTGGAGACCCAGTACTTC.

The chain carries TRBV4-3 and TRBJ1-6, with D hard to call. CDR3 length equals 16 residues. In germline, CDR1 is LGHNA, CDR2 YSLEER. With 0 bases removed from V and 5 bases from J, the gap between germline ends came to 11 bases. For the CDR3, the DNA is TGCGCCAGCAGCCAAGATATCCGGACCGATAATTCACCCCTCCACTTT. As protein: CASSQDIRTDNSPLHF.

This clone was seen only a few times. V gene TRBV27 combines with J gene TRBJ2-7, with 11 bases fitting TRBD2. Germline V gives CDR1 MNHEY, CDR2 SMNVEV (reference sequence). The CDR3 consists of 16 residues. With V trimmed by 4 bases and J by 4 bases, 9 bases remained unmatched. CDR3 nucleotides: TGTGCCAGCAGTTCCTTAGGGACTAGCGGAAAATACGAGCAGTACTTC. Translation: CASSSLGTSGKYEQYF.

V gene TRBV7-9 combines with J gene TRBJ1-4; 9 bases line up with TRBD1. This CDR3 is built from 16 residues. The trim removed 5 bases at V and 8 bases at J, leaving 12 bases unmatched. CDR1 SEHNR and CDR2 FQNEAQ come from the germline V gene (reference sequence). CDR3 nucleotides: TGTGCCAGCAGCCCCCTTGGGGACAGGGCAGTCGAAAAACTGTTTTTT. Protein product: CASSPLGDRAVEKLFF. The full variable domain, in which reference TRBV7-9 and TRBJ1-4 provide the parts outside the CDR3, is DTGVSQNPRHKITKRGQNVTFRCDPISEHNRLYWYRQTLGQGPEFLTYFQNEAQLEKSRLLSDRFSAERPKGSFSTLEIQRTEQGDSAMYLCASSPLGDRAVEKLFFGSGTQLSVL.

The chain has TRBV9 and TRBJ2-1; a possible D gene is TRBD2 (5 bases). This CDR3 has 13 amino acids. CDR1 and CDR2 from the germline V gene are SGDLS and YYNGEE. Trimming shortened V by 2 bases and J by 2 bases, and 5 bases separated the two germline ends. Written as DNA, the CDR3 is TGTGCCAGCAGCGTCGGGACCTACAATGAGCAGTTCTTC. Translation: CASSVGTYNEQFF.

CDR3 nucleotide sequence: TGTGCCAGCAGCGCGACTAGCGGATACAATGAGCAGTTCTTC. As protein: CASSATSGYNEQFF. This chain uses TRBV7-6 with TRBJ2-1; 9 nucleotides align to TRBD2. V dropped 5 bases and J dropped 4; count of bases not matched to a gene: 3. The CDR3 consists of 14 residues. The germline V gene encodes CDR1 SGHVS and CDR2 FNYEAQ.

The chain uses TRBV29-1 and TRBJ2-1, with a tentative D call TRBD2 (6 bases). Germline lookup yields CDR1 SQVTM and CDR2 ANQGSEA. V lost 7 bases, J lost 4 bases, and 14 bases lay in between. There are 13 residues in the CDR3. The CDR3 bases are TGCAGCGCAGGGCGGGACGCATACAATGAGCAGTTCTTC. This sequence encodes CSAGRDAYNEQFF.

V usage is TRBV28 and J usage is TRBJ1-2; D possibly corresponds to TRBD1 (6 bases). The CDR3 totals 13 residues. CDR1 is MDHEN and CDR2 is SYDVKM in the germline V gene. The DNA of the CDR3 is TGTGGAACAGGGCCGCCCCATAACTATGGCTACACCTTC. Residues: CGTGPPHNYGYTF.

The chain links TRBV28 to TRBJ2-7; the D gene is possibly TRBD1 (5 bases). CDR1 and CDR2 from the germline V gene are MDHEN and SYDVKM. Trimming stripped 5 bases from V and 2 bases from J, with 13 bases between. This CDR3 spans 14 amino acids. For the CDR3, the DNA is TGTGCCAGCAGTCCCCCCGCAGGGACCTACGAGCAGTACTTC. Its protein product is CASSPPAGTYEQYF. The complete variable domain, with remaining parts taken from reference TRBV28 and TRBJ2-7, reads DVKVTQSSRYLVKRTGEKVFLECVQDMDHENMFWYRQDPGLGLRLIYFSYDVKMKEKGDIPEGYSVSREKKERFSLILESASTNQTSMYLCASSPPAGTYEQYFGPGTRLTVT.

J is TRBJ2-7 and V is TRBV15, with D perhaps matching TRBD2 (5 bases). Germline loops: CDR1 LNHNV, CDR2 YYDKDF (reference sequence). Trimming took off 0 bases at V and 4 bases at J, with 16 bases between the two ends. The CDR3 extends over 16 amino acids. The CDR3 nucleotides are TGTGCCACCAGCAGAGAGCAGTTAGGGAGCAGGTACGAGCAGTACTTC. It codes for CATSREQLGSRYEQYF.

The chain recombines TRBV19 with TRBJ2-7; maybe TRBD2 (6 bases). Germline CDR1 is LNHDA and CDR2 is SQIVND (reference sequence). Trimming removed 6 bases at V and 0 bases at J, with 12 bases between. The CDR3 has 14 amino acids. CDR3 bases: TGTGCCAGTAGCCGCGGGGAGAGCTCCTACGAGCAGTACTTC. This sequence encodes CASSRGESSYEQYF.

This chain joins TRBV19 and TRBJ1-1, with D unresolved. The V end lost 5 bases, the J end lost 7 bases, and 20 bases lay between the germline ends. The CDR3 runs to 15 residues. Germline loops: CDR1 LNHDA, CDR2 SQIVND (reference sequence). The chain's CDR3 is CASSAETDMLGEAFF. The CDR3 DNA reads as TGTGCCAGTAGTGCCGAAACAGATATGCTTGGTGAAGCTTTCTTT.

The genes are TRBV18 and TRBJ1-1; D is ambiguous. The CDR3 runs 16 residues. Germline CDR1 and CDR2: KGHSH and LQKENI. V lost 1 base and J 3 bases, leaving 15 bases between the germline ends. CDR3 in amino acids: CASSPQTLLADTEAFF. DNA for the CDR3: TGTGCCAGCTCACCACAAACACTGTTGGCCGACACTGAAGCTTTCTTT.

V gene TRBV10-3 combines with J gene TRBJ1-4; D unclear. CDR3 size: 14 residues. Trimming took 6 bases from V and 7 from J, leaving 15 bases between them. Germline V gene lookup returns CDR1 ENHRY and CDR2 SYGVKD. CDR3 in DNA: TGTGCCATCAGCCAGGACTCGTCCTTTGAAAAACTGTTTTTT. It is translated as CAISQDSSFEKLFF.

This clone was seen a handful of times. The chain couples TRBV30 to TRBJ2-5, with D perhaps TRBD1 (7 bases). Germline V gene lookup returns CDR1 GTSNPN and CDR2 SVGIG (reference sequence). Trimming shortened V by 7 bases and J by 4 bases, and 19 bases separated the two germline ends. The CDR3 has 14 residues. CDR3 loop: CAFTTGTAGETQYF. The CDR3, as DNA: TGTGCCTTCACCACCGGGACAGCGGGAGAGACCCAGTACTTC.

V is TRBV11-2 and J is TRBJ2-7; no clear D. The V end was cut by 2 bases, the J end by 6 bases, with 8 bases between. This CDR3 comprises 12 residues. Looked up from germline, CDR1 is SGHAT and CDR2 is FQNNGV. CDR3 sequence reads: CASSLTWGEQYF. In DNA form, the CDR3 reads TGTGCCAGCAGCTTAACTTGGGGCGAGCAGTACTTC.

V and J are TRBV27 and TRBJ1-1; D might be TRBD1 (5 bases). Germline V gives CDR1 MNHEY, CDR2 SMNVEV (reference sequence). V lost 6 bases and J lost 1, with 9 bases in between. The CDR3 length is 13 residues. CDR3 in amino acids: CASRSDRNTEAFF. The CDR3 nucleotides are TGTGCCAGCAGGTCCGACAGGAACACTGAAGCTTTCTTT.

The rearrangement uses TRBV5-4 and TRBJ1-4; tentative D call: TRBD1 (5 bases). V lost 4 bases to trimming and J lost 8 bases, with 21 bases between them. Germline V gene lookup returns CDR1 SGHNT and CDR2 YYREEE (reference sequence). The CDR3 totals 16 residues. The CDR3 sequence is CASSQEGVGYGEKLFF. The CDR3 DNA is TGTGCCAGCAGCCAAGAAGGGGTGGGGTATGGCGAAAAACTGTTTTTT.

This clone has a single count. V usage is TRBV28 and J usage is TRBJ2-7, with 9 bases fitting TRBD2. This CDR3 contains 15 residues. V shed 3 bases and J 4 bases; nucleotides not matched to a gene: 7. In germline, CDR1 is MDHEN, CDR2 SYDVKM. As DNA, the CDR3 is TGTGCCAGCAGTTTTCGCGGACTAGCGTCGTACGAGCAGTACTTC. It is translated as CASSFRGLASYEQYF.

This chain links TRBV6-5 with TRBJ2-7, with D hard to call. Germline-derived CDR1 and CDR2 are MNHEY and SVGAGI. There are 16 residues in the CDR3. V lost 0 bases and J 0 bases, leaving 12 bases between the germline ends. CDR3 sequence: CASSYSHLRGSYEQYF. The CDR3 nucleotides read TGTGCCAGCAGTTACTCCCACCTGAGAGGCTCCTACGAGCAGTACTTC.

The gene calls are TRBV20-1 and TRBJ2-5; D is undetermined. V lost 5 bases and J lost 5, with 6 bases in between. The germline V gene has CDR1 DFQATT and CDR2 SNEGSKA (reference sequence). The CDR3 has 10 residues. The CDR3 region is CSALSETQYF. CDR3 DNA: TGCAGTGCTTTGTCTGAGACCCAGTACTTC.

The chain joins TRBV5-4 to TRBJ2-7; TRBD2 aligns across 13 bases. CDR1 SGHNT and CDR2 YYREEE come from the germline V gene (reference sequence). The V segment lost 1 base and the J segment 2 bases; nucleotides outside the gene matches: 6. This CDR3 is 17 amino acids long. In nucleotides, the CDR3 is TGTGCCAGCAGCTTGACTAGCGGGAGGGCCTTGACCTACGAGCAGTACTTC. Its translation is CASSLTSGRALTYEQYF.

The J gene is TRBJ2-3, the V gene TRBV9; 8 positions match TRBD2. The CDR3 covers 16 residues. J was trimmed by 10 bases and V by 0 bases; bases with no gene match: 13. From germline, CDR1 is SGDLS and CDR2 YYNGEE. DNA of the CDR3: TGTGCCAGCAGCGTAGACGAAGCGGGGGCCCGCGGACCGCAGTATTTT. Amino acids: CASSVDEAGARGPQYF.

The V and J genes are TRBV4-1 and TRBJ2-1, with 12 bases matching TRBD2. CDR3 length: 16 residues. Looked up from germline, CDR1 is MGHRA and CDR2 is YSYEKL. Unmatched junction bases numbered 5, after V lost 1 base and J lost 7 bases. This chain's CDR3 is CASSQVWTSGINEQFF. DNA of the CDR3: TGCGCCAGCAGCCAAGTTTGGACTAGCGGGATTAATGAGCAGTTCTTC.

The rearrangement uses TRBV28 and TRBJ2-5, with 9 bases matching TRBD1. Trimming removed 5 bases from V and 2 bases from J; junction bases left unmatched: 6. The CDR3 extends over 15 amino acids. Looked up from germline, CDR1 is MDHEN and CDR2 is SYDVKM. The CDR3 DNA sequence: TGTGCCAGCAGTCCAGACAGGGGGAGACAAGAGACCCAGTACTTC. It is translated as CASSPDRGRQETQYF.

This chain joins TRBV28 and TRBJ2-5, with D possibly being TRBD1 (6 bases). This CDR3 region has 15 residues. V shed 2 bases and J shed 1 base, with 11 bases lying between them. Germline V gene sequence: CDR1 MDHEN, CDR2 SYDVKM. The CDR3 loop reads CASSLRTVVQETQYF. The DNA for the CDR3 is TGTGCCAGCAGTTTACGGACAGTAGTCCAAGAGACCCAGTACTTC.

This clone was seen only once. The genes are TRBV7-2 and TRBJ2-3; 11 bases are shared with TRBD2. The junction had 5 bases not matched to a gene; V was cut back by 5 bases and J by 1 base. The CDR3 covers 16 residues. Germline values: CDR1 SGHTA, CDR2 FQGNSA. CDR3 in DNA: TGTGCCAGCAGCCGTGAACTAGCGGGAGGCACAGATACGCAGTATTTT. Its translation is CASSRELAGGTDTQYF.